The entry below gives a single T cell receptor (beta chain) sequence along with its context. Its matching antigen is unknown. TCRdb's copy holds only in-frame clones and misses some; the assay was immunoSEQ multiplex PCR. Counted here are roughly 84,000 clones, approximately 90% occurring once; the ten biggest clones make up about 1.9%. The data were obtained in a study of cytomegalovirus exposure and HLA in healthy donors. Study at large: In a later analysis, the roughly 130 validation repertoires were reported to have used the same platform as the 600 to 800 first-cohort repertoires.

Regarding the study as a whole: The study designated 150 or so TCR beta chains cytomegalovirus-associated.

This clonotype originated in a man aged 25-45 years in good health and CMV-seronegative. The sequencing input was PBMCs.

The CDR3 reads CASSLSGAGGLPYNYGYTF. CDR3 in DNA: TGTGCCAGCAGTTTAAGTGGGGCAGGGGGCTTGCCTTATAACTATGGCTACACCTTC. The V call is TRBV28, the J call TRBJ1-2, with 8 bases that match TRBD1. In germline, CDR1 is MDHEN, CDR2 SYDVKM. Trimming removed 2 bases from V and 1 base from J; junction bases left unmatched: 15. CDR3 length equals 19 residues.